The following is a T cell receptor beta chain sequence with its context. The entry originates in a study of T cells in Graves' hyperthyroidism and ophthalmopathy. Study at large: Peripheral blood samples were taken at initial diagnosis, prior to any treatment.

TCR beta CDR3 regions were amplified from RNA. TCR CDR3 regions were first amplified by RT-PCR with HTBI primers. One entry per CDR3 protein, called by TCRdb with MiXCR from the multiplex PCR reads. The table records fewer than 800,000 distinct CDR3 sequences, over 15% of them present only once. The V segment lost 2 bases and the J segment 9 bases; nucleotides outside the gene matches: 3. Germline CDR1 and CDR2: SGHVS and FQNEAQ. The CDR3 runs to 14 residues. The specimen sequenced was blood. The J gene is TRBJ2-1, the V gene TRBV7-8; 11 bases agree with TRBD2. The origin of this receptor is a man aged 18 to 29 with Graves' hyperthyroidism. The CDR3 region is CASSLPSGRFEQFF. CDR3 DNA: TGTGCCAGCAGCTTACCTAGCGGGAGGTTTGAGCAGTTCTTC. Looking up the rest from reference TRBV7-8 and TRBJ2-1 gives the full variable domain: GAGVSQSPRYKVAKRGQDVALRCDPISGHVSLFWYQQALGQGPEFLTYFQNEAQLDKSGLPSDRFFAERPEGSVSTLKIQRTQQEDSAVYLCASSLPSGRFEQFFGPGTRLTVL.